This T cell receptor beta chain appears in the sequencing data of a study of shared clonotypes between healthy human individuals. Study-wide background: The composition of the donors was a couple of women and a few men aged 18 to 49. General study findings and limits: The study's rarefaction showed incomplete sorted-subset sequencing despite large depth.

Repertoires were generated with immunoSEQ multiplex PCR, while TCRdb's copy carries only in-frame clones and drops some. The table records millions of clones, about 95% of them present only once. Germline CDR1 reads MNHEY; CDR2 reads SVGAGI. The CDR3 extends over 15 amino acids. Between the trimmed V and J ends, which lost 0 bases and 5 bases, there was a span of 13 bases. Of note for this clone: Its specificity is unknown.

Naive CD8 populations comprised CD45RO-negative cells positively selected for CCR7, excluding terminally differentiated effector memory CD45RA+ cells. This chain uses TRBV6-5 with TRBJ1-1; weak D call: TRBD1 (5 bases). Sequences were obtained from naive CD8+ T cells sorted from blood. The clonotype was recovered from a man aged 18 to 30 in good health. Written as DNA, the CDR3 is TGTGCCAGCAGTTACTCGATCTCGGGGGAGACTGAAGCTTTCTTT. The encoded protein is CASSYSISGETEAFF.